The rows below give T cell receptor beta chains drawn from one sample of a study of blood T cell repertoires in COVID-19. Sequenced by immunoSEQ multiplex PCR; TCRdb stores in-frame clones only, minus some. The sample lists fewer than 85,000 clones; 88% were seen once. The specimen was peripheral blood. The source of these receptors is a man aged 50 or older with active COVID-19. Each CDR3 is given with its conserved first and last residue. Fields, in order: clone size, V gene, D gene, CDR3 length, J gene, CDR3 protein, CDR3 DNA. The D gene is left open where the match is weak. Clone size appears in some rows only: once, few, many, or a class for an expanded clone.

once	TRBV5-1	NA	14	TRBJ2-7	CASSLLRDNYEQYF	TGCGCCAGCAGCTTGCTTCGGGACAACTACGAGCAGTACTTC
NA	TRBV7-9	NA	17	TRBJ1-3	CASSSPGGDWSGNTIYF	TGTGCCAGCAGCTCCCCGGGGGGGGATTGGTCTGGAAACACCATATATTTT
NA	TRBV3-1/TRBV3-2	TRBD2	16	TRBJ2-7	CASSQVASGSDYEQYF	TGTGCCAGCAGCCAAGTTGCTAGCGGGAGTGACTACGAGCAGTACTTC
NA	TRBV7-2	NA	13	TRBJ1-2	CASSLDQNYGYTF	TGTGCCAGCAGCTTAGATCAGAACTATGGCTACACCTTC
NA	TRBV7-2	NA	14	TRBJ2-5	CASSLAGRQETQYF	TGTGCCAGCAGCTTAGCCGGCAGGCAAGAGACCCAGTACTTC
NA	TRBV21-1	NA	19	TRBJ2-1	CASSPRLGLAGPTWSEQFF	TGTGCCAGCAGCCCCCGGCTGGGACTAGCGGGCCCTACCTGGAGTGAGCAGTTCTTC
NA	TRBV5-8	NA	15	TRBJ2-3	CASSSMVNSGDTQYF	TGTGCCAGCAGCTCGATGGTAAATTCGGGGGATACGCAGTATTTT
few	TRBV7-9	TRBD2	15	TRBJ2-1	CASSPSGASYNEQFF	TGTGCCAGCAGCCCAAGCGGGGCCTCCTACAATGAGCAGTTCTTC
once	TRBV9	NA	11	TRBJ1-1	CASSGTGRPFF	TGTGCCAGCAGCGGTACAGGGCGGCCTTTCTTT
NA	TRBV7-8	NA	12	TRBJ1-1	CASSPALTEAFF	TGTGCCAGCAGCCCAGCGTTAACTGAAGCTTTCTTT
once	TRBV5-6	TRBD1	14	TRBJ2-7	CASSLGTGYYEQYF	TGTGCCAGCAGCTTGGGGACAGGGTACTACGAGCAGTACTTC
once	TRBV7-6	NA	16	TRBJ2-2	CASSLDRGRGTGELFF	TGTGCCAGCAGCTTGGATAGGGGACGGGGGACCGGGGAGCTGTTTTTT
NA	TRBV2	TRBD1	14	TRBJ1-2	CASSSDRGSYGYTF	TGTGCCAGCAGCTCAGACAGGGGCAGCTATGGCTACACCTTC
NA	TRBV10-3	TRBD2	17	TRBJ2-3	CAISEWASGSTTDTQYF	TGTGCCATCAGTGAGTGGGCTAGCGGGAGCACTACAGATACGCAGTATTTT
NA	TRBV30	NA	14	TRBJ1-4	CAWSVGRTNEKLFF	TGTGCCTGGAGTGTCGGGAGAACTAATGAAAAACTGTTTTTT
NA	TRBV7-9	TRBD2	16	TRBJ2-7	CASSPRTGTIPYEQYF	TGTGCCAGCAGCCCCCGCACCGGGACTATCCCCTACGAGCAGTACTTC
once	TRBV4-2	NA	15	TRBJ1-2	CASSQEIDTDYGYTF	TGTGCCAGCAGCCAAGAAATAGACACGGACTATGGCTACACCTTC
NA	TRBV28	NA	14	TRBJ1-2	CASSTLASKSGYTF	TGTGCCAGCAGCACATTGGCTAGTAAGAGCGGCTACACCTTC
NA	TRBV5-4	TRBD2	16	TRBJ2-5	CASSLDGTSGVLAQYF	TGTGCCAGCAGCTTGGATGGGACTAGCGGGGTTTTAGCCCAGTACTTC
NA	TRBV27	NA	14	TRBJ1-1	CASSLRGGGAEAFF	TGTGCCAGCAGTTTACGGGGGGGTGGCGCTGAAGCTTTCTTT
once	TRBV9	TRBD2	13	TRBJ2-1	CASSVGAGSEQFF	TGTGCCAGCAGCGTAGGAGCGGGATCTGAGCAGTTCTTC
NA	TRBV2	NA	16	TRBJ2-1	CASSETSSRTYNEQFF	TGTGCCAGCAGTGAGACCTCTAGCAGAACCTACAATGAGCAGTTCTTC
NA	TRBV27	NA	14	TRBJ1-3	CASSLAGSGNTIYF	TGTGCCAGCAGCCTCGCAGGCTCTGGAAACACCATATATTTT
NA	TRBV3-1/TRBV3-2	NA	14	TRBJ1-1	CASSQDLAGTEAFF	TGTGCCAGCAGCCAAGATCTGGCAGGAACTGAAGCTTTCTTT
NA	TRBV5-6	NA	12	TRBJ2-3	CASSPGADTQYF	TGTGCCAGCAGCCCAGGTGCCGATACGCAGTATTTT
NA	TRBV5-1	TRBD1	16	TRBJ1-2	CASSLTTGGEGYGYTF	TGCGCCAGCAGTTTAACTACAGGGGGAGAGGGCTATGGCTACACCTTC
NA	TRBV6-1	NA	18	TRBJ1-4	CASSVTAHVLTTNEKLFF	TGTGCCAGCAGTGTGACAGCTCACGTCCTGACAACTAATGAAAAACTGTTTTTT
NA	TRBV2	TRBD1	14	TRBJ1-4	CAIPNQGAGEKLFF	TGTGCCATACCCAATCAGGGGGCAGGCGAAAAACTGTTTTTT
NA	TRBV5-1	NA	16	TRBJ1-6	CASSLVDRPDNSPLHF	TGCGCCAGCAGCTTGGTCGACAGACCAGATAATTCACCCCTCCACTTT
few	TRBV5-5	NA	11	TRBJ2-7	CASGQGNEQYF	TGTGCCAGCGGGCAGGGGAACGAGCAGTACTTC
NA	TRBV6-5	NA	13	TRBJ2-5	CASRGHSQETQYF	TGTGCCAGCAGGGGACACTCCCAAGAGACCCAGTACTTC
NA	TRBV5-1	TRBD1	15	TRBJ1-6	CASSSGTGANSPLHF	TGCGCCAGCAGCTCCGGGACAGGGGCCAATTCACCCCTCCACTTT
NA	TRBV28	TRBD1	16	TRBJ2-7	CASSLSPWTGANEQYF	TGTGCCAGCAGTTTATCCCCTTGGACAGGTGCGAACGAGCAGTACTTC